These 18 T cell receptor beta chains share one sample of origin, sequenced in a study of T-cell reconstitution after alpha-beta-depleted transplantation in children. Unique molecular identifiers were incorporated during preparation of the TCRbeta library. TCRdb re-called the PCR reads with MiXCR, one entry per CDR3 protein. In the table there are about 640,000 distinct CDR3 sequences, roughly 17% of which are singletons. Source: PBMCs from the stem cell graft donor, taken from the stem cell graft. The receptors come from a human donor who donated a stem cell graft to a child with acute myeloid leukemia.

This clonotype was seen repeatedly, ten times or more. This sequence joins TRBV29-1 and TRBJ2-3; 8 positions agree with TRBD2. The CDR3 consists of 15 residues. J was trimmed by 2 bases and V by 4 bases; bases with no gene match: 8. Germline CDR1 is SQVTM and CDR2 is ANQGSEA. This CDR3 reads CSVGRRGAPTDTQYF. CDR3 bases: TGCAGCGTTGGACGGCGGGGGGCCCCCACAGATACGCAGTATTTT.

This clonotype has ten or more counts. V usage is TRBV4-1 and J usage is TRBJ1-1; weak D call: TRBD1 (6 bases). The germline V and J ends were trimmed by 3 bases and 1 base, with 9 bases remaining between them. Germline V lookup: CDR1 MGHRA, CDR2 YSYEKL. The CDR3 is made up of 14 amino acids. The CDR3 region is CASSQNRANTEAFF. CDR3 nucleotides: TGCGCCAGCAGCCAGAACAGGGCGAACACTGAAGCTTTCTTT.

The chain combines TRBV7-9 with TRBJ2-1; D uncertain. Germline V gene data show CDR1 as SEHNR and CDR2 as FQNEAQ (reference sequence). V was pared by 1 base and J by 3 bases, with 10 bases between. This CDR3 region has 15 residues. The CDR3 DNA reads TGTGCCAGCAGCTTAGAGACTCTACTCTACAATGAGCAGTTCTTC. It translates to CASSLETLLYNEQFF.

V usage is TRBV12-3 or TRBV12-4 and J usage is TRBJ2-3, with TRBD2 identical over 10 bases. The V and J ends lost 1 base and 5 bases, in that order; junction bases with no gene match: 9. This CDR3 is 17 amino acids long. CDR3 protein: CASSLEFLAGEGDTQYF. The CDR3 nucleotides are TGTGCCAGCAGTTTAGAGTTTCTAGCGGGGGAGGGAGATACGCAGTATTTT.

In its sample, this clonotype was seen many times. The chain employs TRBV29-1 and TRBJ2-1; TRBD1 matches 10 bases. Unmatched junction bases numbered 9, after V lost 8 bases and J lost 2 bases. CDR3 length: 15 amino acids. The germline V gene has CDR1 SQVTM and CDR2 ANQGSEA. The CDR3 nucleotides are TGCAGCTACCCTAGGGGACAGGGGACCTACAATGAGCAGTTCTTC. Its translation: CSYPRGQGTYNEQFF.

This chain uses TRBV4-3 with TRBJ2-7; the D call may be TRBD1 or TRBD2 (5 bases each). Germline V gene lookup returns CDR1 LGHNA and CDR2 YSLEER. The CDR3 sequence is 16 residues long. V lost 0 bases to trimming and J lost 0 bases, with 12 bases between them. As DNA, the CDR3 is TGCGCCAGCAGCCAAGATAGGGGACCGTCCTCCTACGAGCAGTACTTC. Protein sequence: CASSQDRGPSSYEQYF.

DNA of the CDR3: TGTGCCAGCAGTTACTCTGGGGCAGGCCCGAACACCGGGGAGCTGTTTTTT. Protein: CASSYSGAGPNTGELFF. V is TRBV6-5 and J is TRBJ2-2; the D gene is possibly TRBD1 (5 bases). V was cut by 0 bases and J by 0 bases, with 11 bases left in between. The germline V gene has CDR1 MNHEY and CDR2 SVGAGI. This CDR3 region has 17 residues.

V gene TRBV7-9 combines with J gene TRBJ2-3, with 7 bases aligning to TRBD2. Per germline, CDR1 SEHNR and CDR2 FQNEAQ (reference sequence). V shed 5 bases and J 2 bases; nucleotides not matched to a gene: 7. CDR3 length: 15 residues. The CDR3 nucleotides are TGTGCCAGCAGCCCCCGACTAGCCTTCACAGATACGCAGTATTTT. As protein: CASSPRLAFTDTQYF.

This clonotype was counted between two and nine times. The chain links TRBV28 to TRBJ1-5, with a weak D call TRBD1 (5 bases). V shed 2 bases and J shed 4 bases, with 15 bases lying between them. Germline V lookup: CDR1 MDHEN, CDR2 SYDVKM. The CDR3 has 16 residues. In nucleotides, the CDR3 is TGTGCCAGCAGTTTAATTCCCAGGGTCGGAAATCAGCCCCAGCATTTT. It yields the protein CASSLIPRVGNQPQHF.

This clonotype was detected ten times or more. The chain has TRBV12-3 or TRBV12-4 and TRBJ2-1; D is perhaps TRBD1 or TRBD2 (5 bases each). The CDR3 extends over 15 amino acids. V was cut by 5 bases and J by 3 bases, with 14 bases left in between. CDR3 protein: CASSNRDGLYNEQFF. CDR3 in DNA: TGTGCCAGCAGTAACCGGGACGGACTCTACAATGAGCAGTTCTTC.

This clonotype showed up just a few times. The rearrangement links TRBV7-3 to TRBJ2-1; 9 positions agree with TRBD1. V shed 5 bases, J shed 5 bases, and the junction held 7 bases outside the gene matches. Germline V lookup: CDR1 SGHTA, CDR2 FQGTGA. The CDR3 has 15 residues. The CDR3 region has the DNA TGTGCCAGCAGCCTTGGGACAGGGTGGAACAATGAGCAGTTCTTC. It specifies CASSLGTGWNNEQFF.

V gene TRBV20-1 combines with J gene TRBJ2-1, with D possibly TRBD2 on 6 matching bases. The CDR3 is made up of 16 amino acids. The germline V gene has CDR1 DFQATT and CDR2 SNEGSKA (reference sequence). With 5 bases removed from V and 9 bases from J, the gap between germline ends came to 26 bases. CDR3: CSAGAAGRVLLAEQFF. CDR3 bases: TGCAGTGCTGGAGCGGCGGGGCGCGTCCTCCTTGCTGAGCAGTTCTTC.

The chain couples TRBV27 to TRBJ2-7; 7 nucleotides line up with TRBD1. CDR3 size: 15 residues. The V segment lost 5 bases and the J segment 2 bases; nucleotides outside the gene matches: 9. Per the germline V gene, CDR1 is MNHEY and CDR2 is SMNVEV (reference sequence). The CDR3 loop reads CASSRTGTATYEQYF. For the CDR3, the DNA is TGTGCCAGCAGTAGGACCGGGACAGCTACCTACGAGCAGTACTTC.

This clonotype was observed a few times. This chain links TRBV27 with TRBJ2-7, with 9 bases that match TRBD2. The V segment lost 10 bases and the J segment 3 bases; nucleotides outside the gene matches: 7. CDR1 is MNHEY and CDR2 is SMNVEV in the germline V gene (reference sequence). The CDR3 extends over 13 amino acids. The CDR3 nucleotides read TGTGCCACCAAACTAGCGGGTAGCTACGAGCAGTACTTC. It is translated as CATKLAGSYEQYF.

The chain recombines TRBV6-2 or TRBV6-3 with TRBJ2-7; D is possibly TRBD2 (7 bases). CDR3 size: 15 residues. Germline V lookup: CDR1 MNHEY, CDR2 SVGEGT. The CDR3 loop is CASSNPTRGDYGQYV. The CDR3 region has the DNA TGTGCCAGCAGCAACCCTACAAGGGGGGACTACGGGCAGTACGTC.

CDR3 protein: CASSFGLVGETQYF. As DNA, the CDR3 is TGTGCCAGCAGCTTCGGACTAGTCGGAGAGACCCAGTACTTC. The chain is built from TRBV7-7 and TRBJ2-5; 7 bases agree with TRBD2. Trimming took 3 bases from V and 4 from J; bases not matched to a gene: 5. CDR1 and CDR2 from the germline V gene are SSHAT and FNYEAQ (reference sequence). The CDR3 length is 14 residues.

This clonotype occurred many times. The chain uses TRBV10-3 and TRBJ2-7; a weak D match, TRBD1 (5 bases). Germline assignment: CDR1 ENHRY and CDR2 SYGVKD. The CDR3 contains 15 residues. Trimming took off 2 bases at V and 3 bases at J, with 14 bases between the two ends. The CDR3 loop reads CAISEPTGRNYEQYF. For the CDR3, the DNA is TGTGCCATCAGTGAGCCTACAGGACGGAACTACGAGCAGTACTTC.

This clonotype was observed a few times. The V call is TRBV12-3 or TRBV12-4, the J call TRBJ2-3; D unresolved. The CDR3 is 14 amino acids. Trimming removed 1 base from V and 6 bases from J, with 11 bases in between. CDR3: CASSLGTSKDTQYF. In DNA, the CDR3 is TGTGCCAGCAGTTTAGGCACTTCCAAGGATACGCAGTATTTT.